This T cell receptor beta chain was documented in a study of cytomegalovirus exposure and HLA in healthy donors. General study points: Productive status was seen about 87% or about 30% of the time for most TCR beta V segments in an earlier analysis. The study carried out a later analysis of TCR beta sequences. It associated some 18,000 of them with specific HLA alleles at a false discovery rate of 0.05. In most subjects, TCR beta sequences reportedly gave accurate predictions of HLA-A and HLA-B alleles.

Turning to this clone: Its antigen is currently unknown.

The J segment lost 7 bases and the V segment lost 3 bases, leaving 4 bases of the junction unmatched. Germline loops: CDR1 SEHNR, CDR2 FQNEAQ (reference sequence). The CDR3 runs to 13 residues. With 60 Vbeta and 13 Jbeta primers, the PCR was carried out. Repertoires were generated with immunoSEQ multiplex PCR, while TCRdb's copy carries only in-frame clones and drops some. The repertoire holds around 180,000 clones, with around 81% as singletons. V gene TRBV7-9 combines with J gene TRBJ1-2, with TRBD1 identical over 8 bases. Sequenced sample: PBMCs. This receptor was taken from a young man in good health and CMV-seronegative. The CDR3 loop reads CASSLDRVGGYTF. CDR3 bases: TGTGCCAGCAGCTTGGACAGGGTGGGTGGCTACACCTTC.